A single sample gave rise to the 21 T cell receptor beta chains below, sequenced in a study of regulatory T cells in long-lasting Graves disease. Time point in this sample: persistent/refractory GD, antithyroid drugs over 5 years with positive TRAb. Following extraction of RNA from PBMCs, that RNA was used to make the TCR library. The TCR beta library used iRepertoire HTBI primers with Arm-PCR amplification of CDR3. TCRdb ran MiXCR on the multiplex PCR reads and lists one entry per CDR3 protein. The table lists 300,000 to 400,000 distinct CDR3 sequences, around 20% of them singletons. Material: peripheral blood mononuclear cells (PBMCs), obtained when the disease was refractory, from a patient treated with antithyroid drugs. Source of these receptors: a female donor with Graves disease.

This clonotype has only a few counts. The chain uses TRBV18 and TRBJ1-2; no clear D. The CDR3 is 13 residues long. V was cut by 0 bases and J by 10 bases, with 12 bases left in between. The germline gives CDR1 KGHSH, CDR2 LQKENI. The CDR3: CASSPPAIPIYTF. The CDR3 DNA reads TGTGCCAGCTCACCACCGGCCATCCCTATCTACACCTTC.

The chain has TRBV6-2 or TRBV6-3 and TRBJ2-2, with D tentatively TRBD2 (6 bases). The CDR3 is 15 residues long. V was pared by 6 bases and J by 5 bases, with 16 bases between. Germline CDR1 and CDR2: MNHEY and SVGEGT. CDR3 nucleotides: TGTGCCAGCAGGATTGAAGGAGGGTTGACCGGGGAGCTGTTTTTT. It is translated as CASRIEGGLTGELFF.

The CDR3 coding sequence is TGCGCCAGCAGCTTGGAAATGTGGGGGCCGAACACTGAAGCTTTCTTT. This translates into CASSLEMWGPNTEAFF. This chain joins TRBV5-1 and TRBJ1-1; tentatively, D is TRBD1 (6 bases). Germline V lookup: CDR1 SGHRS, CDR2 YFSETQ. This CDR3 has 16 residues. V lost 0 bases and J lost 1, with 13 bases in between.

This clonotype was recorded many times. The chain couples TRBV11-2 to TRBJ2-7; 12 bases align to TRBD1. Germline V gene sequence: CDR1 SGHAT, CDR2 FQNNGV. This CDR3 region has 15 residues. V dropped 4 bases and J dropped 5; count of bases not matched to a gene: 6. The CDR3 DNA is TGTGCCAGCAGCTCCCCCGGGACAGGGGGCCACGAGCAGTACTTC. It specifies CASSSPGTGGHEQYF.

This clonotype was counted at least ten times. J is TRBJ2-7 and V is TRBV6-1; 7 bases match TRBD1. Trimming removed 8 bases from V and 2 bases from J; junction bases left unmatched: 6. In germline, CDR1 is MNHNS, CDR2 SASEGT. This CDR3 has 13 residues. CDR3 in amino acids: CASRRGLAYEQYF. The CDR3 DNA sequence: TGTGCCAGCCGAAGGGGGCTCGCCTACGAGCAGTACTTC.

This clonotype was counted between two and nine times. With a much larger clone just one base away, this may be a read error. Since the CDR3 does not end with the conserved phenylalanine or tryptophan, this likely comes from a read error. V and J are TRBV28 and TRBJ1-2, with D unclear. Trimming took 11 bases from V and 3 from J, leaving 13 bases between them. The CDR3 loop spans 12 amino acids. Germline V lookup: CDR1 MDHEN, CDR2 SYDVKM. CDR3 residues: CAGQTEYYGYTV. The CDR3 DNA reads TGTGCCGGGCAGACCGAATACTATGGCTACACCGTC.

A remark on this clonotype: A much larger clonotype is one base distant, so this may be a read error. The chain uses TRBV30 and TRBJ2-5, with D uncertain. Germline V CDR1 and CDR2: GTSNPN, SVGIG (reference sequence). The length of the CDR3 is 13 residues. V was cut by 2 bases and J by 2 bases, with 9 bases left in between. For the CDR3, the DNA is TGTGCCTGGAGTTGGCCCGGGCAAGAGACCCAGTACTTC. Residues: CAWSWPGQETQYF. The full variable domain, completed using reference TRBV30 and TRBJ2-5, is SQTIHQWPATLVQPVGSPLSLECTVEGTSNPNLYWYRQAAGRGLQLLFYSVGIGQISSEVPQNLSASRPQDRQFILSSKKLLLSDSGFYLCAWSWPGQETQYFGPGTRLLVL.

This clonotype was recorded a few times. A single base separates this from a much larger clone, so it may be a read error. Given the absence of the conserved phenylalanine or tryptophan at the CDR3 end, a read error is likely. The CDR3 nucleotides read TGTGCCAGCAGCCCGGGACACATAGCCTACGAGCAGTACCTC. Encoded protein: CASSPGHIAYEQYL. This rearrangement joins TRBV12-3 or TRBV12-4 to TRBJ2-7; possibly TRBD1 for D (6 bases). The CDR3 runs 14 residues. Trimming left V 6 bases short and J 2 bases short, with 14 bases between.

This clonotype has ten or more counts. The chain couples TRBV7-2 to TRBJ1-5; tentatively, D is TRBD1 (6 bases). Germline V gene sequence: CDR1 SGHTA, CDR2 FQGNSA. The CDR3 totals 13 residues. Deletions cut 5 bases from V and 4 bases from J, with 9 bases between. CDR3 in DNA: TGTGCCAGCAGCCTAGACAGGAATCAGCCCCAGCATTTT. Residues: CASSLDRNQPQHF.

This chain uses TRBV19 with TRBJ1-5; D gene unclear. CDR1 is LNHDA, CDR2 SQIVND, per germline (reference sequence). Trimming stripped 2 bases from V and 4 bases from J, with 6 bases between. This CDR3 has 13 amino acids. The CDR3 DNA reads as TGTGCCAGTAGTATACAACGAAATCAGCCCCAGCATTTT. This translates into CASSIQRNQPQHF. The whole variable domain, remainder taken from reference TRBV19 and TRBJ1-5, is DGGITQSPKYLFRKEGQNVTLSCEQNLNHDAMYWYRQDPGQGLRLIYYSQIVNDFQKGDIAEGYSVSREKKESFPLTVTSAQKNPTAFYLCASSIQRNQPQHFGDGTRLSIL.

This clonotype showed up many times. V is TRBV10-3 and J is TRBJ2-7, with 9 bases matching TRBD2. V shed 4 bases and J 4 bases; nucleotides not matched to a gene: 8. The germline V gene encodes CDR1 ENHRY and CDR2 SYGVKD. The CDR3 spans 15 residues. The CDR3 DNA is TGTGCCATCAGTGTGACAGCGGGAGGTGGGTACGAGCAGTACTTC. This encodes CAISVTAGGGYEQYF.

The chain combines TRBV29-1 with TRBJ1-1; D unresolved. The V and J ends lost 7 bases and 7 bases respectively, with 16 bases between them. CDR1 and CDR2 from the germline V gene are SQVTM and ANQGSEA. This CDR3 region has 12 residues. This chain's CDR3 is CSAISPTFEAFF. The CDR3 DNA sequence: TGCAGCGCCATCTCCCCAACGTTTGAAGCTTTCTTT.

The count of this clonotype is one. CDR3 nucleotides: TGTGCCAGTAGCCCAGGGCCTACGAAAACCTTTAGCAATCAGCCCCAGCATTTT. Protein product: CASSPGPTKTFSNQPQHF. This rearrangement joins TRBV19 to TRBJ1-5, with a weak D call TRBD1 (5 bases). Trimming stripped 6 bases from V and 0 bases from J, with 21 bases between. Germline V gene lookup returns CDR1 LNHDA and CDR2 SQIVND (reference sequence). CDR3 length: 18 amino acids.

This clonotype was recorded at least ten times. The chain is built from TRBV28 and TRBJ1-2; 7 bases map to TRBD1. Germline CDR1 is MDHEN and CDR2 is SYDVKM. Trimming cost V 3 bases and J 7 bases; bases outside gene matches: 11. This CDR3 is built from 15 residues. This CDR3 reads CASSLIPPGGGGYTF. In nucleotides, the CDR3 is TGTGCCAGCAGTTTGATCCCCCCAGGGGGGGGTGGCTACACCTTC.

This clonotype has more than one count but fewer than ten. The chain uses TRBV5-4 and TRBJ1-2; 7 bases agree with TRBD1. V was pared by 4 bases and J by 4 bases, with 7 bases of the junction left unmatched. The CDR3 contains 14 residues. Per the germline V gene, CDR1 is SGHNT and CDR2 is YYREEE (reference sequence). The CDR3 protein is CASSRQGQPYGYTF. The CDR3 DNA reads TGTGCCAGCAGCAGGCAGGGACAGCCCTATGGCTACACCTTC.

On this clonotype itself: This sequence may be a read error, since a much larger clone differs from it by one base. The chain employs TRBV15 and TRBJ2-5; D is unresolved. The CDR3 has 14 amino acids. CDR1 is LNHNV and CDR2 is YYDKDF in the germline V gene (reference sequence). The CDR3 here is CATGSSNAPETQYF. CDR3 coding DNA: TGTGCCACCGGCAGTTCGAATGCCCCAGAGACCCAGTACTTC.

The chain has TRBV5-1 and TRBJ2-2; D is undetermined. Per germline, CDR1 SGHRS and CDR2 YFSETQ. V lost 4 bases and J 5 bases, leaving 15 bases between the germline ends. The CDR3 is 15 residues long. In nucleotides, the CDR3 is TGCGCCAGCAGCGATACCCTAGTGGGGACCGGGGAGCTGTTTTTT. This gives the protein CASSDTLVGTGELFF.

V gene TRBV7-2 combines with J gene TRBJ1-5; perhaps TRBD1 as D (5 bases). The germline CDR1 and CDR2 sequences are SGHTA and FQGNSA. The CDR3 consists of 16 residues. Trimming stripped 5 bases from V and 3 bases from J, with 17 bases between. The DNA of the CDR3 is TGTGCCAGCAGCATTCGGGCAACGGGGCCCAATCAGCCCCAGCATTTT. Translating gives CASSIRATGPNQPQHF.

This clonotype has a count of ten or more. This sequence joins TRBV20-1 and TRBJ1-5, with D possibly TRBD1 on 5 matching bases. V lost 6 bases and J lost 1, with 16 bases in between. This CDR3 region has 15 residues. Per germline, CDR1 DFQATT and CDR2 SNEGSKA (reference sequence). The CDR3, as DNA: TGCAGTGCGCACGAGTCAGGGCTCAGCAATCAGCCCCAGCATTTT. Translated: CSAHESGLSNQPQHF.

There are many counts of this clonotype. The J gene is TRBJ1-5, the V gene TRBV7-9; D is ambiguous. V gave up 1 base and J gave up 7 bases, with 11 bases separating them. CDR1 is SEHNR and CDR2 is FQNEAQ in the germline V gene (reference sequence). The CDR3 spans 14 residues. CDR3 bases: TGTGCCAGCAGCTTAGGTTCGGGATCACAGCCCCAGCATTTT. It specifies CASSLGSGSQPQHF.

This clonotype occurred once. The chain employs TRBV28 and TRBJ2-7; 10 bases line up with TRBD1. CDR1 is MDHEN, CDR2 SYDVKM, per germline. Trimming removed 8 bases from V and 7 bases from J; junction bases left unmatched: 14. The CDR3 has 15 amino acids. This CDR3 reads CASVSAGQGRQEQYF. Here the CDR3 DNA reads TGTGCCAGCGTCTCTGCGGGACAGGGGAGGCAAGAGCAGTACTTC.